The T cell receptor beta chain under discussion was sequenced for a study of cytomegalovirus exposure and HLA in healthy donors. The CDR3 runs 14 residues. Trimming took 4 bases from V and 7 from J; bases not matched to a gene: 6. The germline gives CDR1 SGDLS, CDR2 YYNGEE. With regard to this clone: Its cognate antigen is unknown.

PCR was performed using 60 Vbeta and 13 Jbeta primers. Here immunoSEQ multiplex PCR was the method, and the copy in TCRdb shows in-frame clones only, minus some. The ten most abundant clones cover 0.95% to 1.3% of a sample with roughly 200,000 clones. Study results and limitations: A missense variant in DCLRE1C was later tied to TCR beta V- and J-gene trimming. Likely technical artifact: a cluster of highly shared sequence variants. Further analysis was carried out later, and it showed several of the most significant clusters appearing linked to common viral pathogens.

The receptor was isolated from a girl aged 2 to 10 in good health and CMV-seropositive. This chain links TRBV9 with TRBJ1-4; TRBD1 matches at 8 bases. What was sequenced was PBMCs. For the CDR3, the DNA is TGTGCCAGCAGCCCAGGACAGGGAACTGAAAAACTGTTTTTT. This sequence encodes CASSPGQGTEKLFF.